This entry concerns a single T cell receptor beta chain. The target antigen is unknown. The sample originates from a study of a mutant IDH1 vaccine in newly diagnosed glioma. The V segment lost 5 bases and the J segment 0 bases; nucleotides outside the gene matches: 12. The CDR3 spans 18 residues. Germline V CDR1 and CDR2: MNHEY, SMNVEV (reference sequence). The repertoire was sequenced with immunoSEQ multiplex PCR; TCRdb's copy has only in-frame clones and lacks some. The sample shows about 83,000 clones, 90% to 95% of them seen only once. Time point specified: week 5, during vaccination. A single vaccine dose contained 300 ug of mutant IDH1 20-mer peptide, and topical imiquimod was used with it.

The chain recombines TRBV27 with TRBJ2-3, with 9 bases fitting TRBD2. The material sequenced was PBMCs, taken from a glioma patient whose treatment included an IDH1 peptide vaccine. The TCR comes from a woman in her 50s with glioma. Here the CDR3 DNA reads TGTGCCAGCAGTGACCCAACTTTAACTAGCGGGAGCACAGATACGCAGTATTTT. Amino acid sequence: CASSDPTLTSGSTDTQYF.